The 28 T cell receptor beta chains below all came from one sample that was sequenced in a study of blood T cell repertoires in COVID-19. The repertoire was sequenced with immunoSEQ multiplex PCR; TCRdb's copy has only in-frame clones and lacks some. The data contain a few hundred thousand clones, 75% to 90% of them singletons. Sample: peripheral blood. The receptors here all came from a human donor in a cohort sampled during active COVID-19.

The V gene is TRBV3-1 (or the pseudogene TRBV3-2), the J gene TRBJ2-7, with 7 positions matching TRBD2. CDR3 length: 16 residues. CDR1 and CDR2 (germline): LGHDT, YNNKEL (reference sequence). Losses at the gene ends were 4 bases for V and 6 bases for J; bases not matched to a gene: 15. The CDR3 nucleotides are TGTGCCAGCAGCCCTTTGGCGGGAGAGGTACATCTCGAGCAGTACTTC. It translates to CASSPLAGEVHLEQYF.

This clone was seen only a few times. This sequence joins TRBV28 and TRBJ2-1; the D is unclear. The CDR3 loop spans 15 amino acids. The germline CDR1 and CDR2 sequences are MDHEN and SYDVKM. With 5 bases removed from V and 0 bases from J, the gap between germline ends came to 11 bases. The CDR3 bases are TGTGCCAGCAGTACTCTCGGTAGCTCCTACAATGAGCAGTTCTTC. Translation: CASSTLGSSYNEQFF.

The CDR3 sequence is CASSIGRGYSNQPQHF. The DNA of the CDR3 is TGTGCCAGTAGTATAGGGCGGGGTTATAGCAATCAGCCCCAGCATTTT. The V and J genes are TRBV19 and TRBJ1-5; D gene uncertain. V was pared by 1 base and J by 0 bases, with 10 bases between. Germline CDR1 is LNHDA and CDR2 is SQIVND (reference sequence). The CDR3 loop spans 16 amino acids.

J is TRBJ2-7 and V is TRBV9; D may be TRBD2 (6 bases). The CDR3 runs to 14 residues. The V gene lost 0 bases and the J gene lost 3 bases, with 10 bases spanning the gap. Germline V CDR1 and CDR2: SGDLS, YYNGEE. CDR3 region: CASSVDGGSYEQYF. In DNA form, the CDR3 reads TGTGCCAGCAGCGTAGACGGGGGAAGCTACGAGCAGTACTTC.

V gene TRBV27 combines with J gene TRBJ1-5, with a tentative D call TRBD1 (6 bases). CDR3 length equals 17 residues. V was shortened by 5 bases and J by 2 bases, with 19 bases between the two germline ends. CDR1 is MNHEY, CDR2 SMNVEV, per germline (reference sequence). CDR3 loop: CASSVNSGDGGNQPQHF. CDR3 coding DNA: TGTGCCAGCAGTGTAAATTCAGGGGATGGTGGCAATCAGCCCCAGCATTTT.

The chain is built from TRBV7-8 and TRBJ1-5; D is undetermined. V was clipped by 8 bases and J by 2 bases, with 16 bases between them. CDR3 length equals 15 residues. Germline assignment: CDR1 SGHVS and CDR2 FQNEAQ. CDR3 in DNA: TGTGCCAGCGGTAATGGAGGCGTGGGCAATCAGCCCCAGCATTTT. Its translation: CASGNGGVGNQPQHF.

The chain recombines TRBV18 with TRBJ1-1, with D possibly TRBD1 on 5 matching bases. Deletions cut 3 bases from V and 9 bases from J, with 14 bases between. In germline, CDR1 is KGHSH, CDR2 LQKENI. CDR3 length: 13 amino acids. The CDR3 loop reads CASSPLAGDQAFF. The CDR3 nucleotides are TGTGCCAGCTCACCGTTGGCGGGGGATCAAGCTTTCTTT.

The CDR3 DNA follows: TGTGCCAGCAGTTCCCAGGGGACCTCTGGGGCCAACGTCCTGACTTTC. Its translation: CASSSQGTSGANVLTF. This chain links TRBV6-2 or TRBV6-3 with TRBJ2-6, with D possibly being TRBD1 (6 bases). Germline V lookup: CDR1 MNHEY, CDR2 SVGEGT. CDR3 size: 16 residues. The V end was cut by 4 bases, the J end by 0 bases, with 10 bases between.

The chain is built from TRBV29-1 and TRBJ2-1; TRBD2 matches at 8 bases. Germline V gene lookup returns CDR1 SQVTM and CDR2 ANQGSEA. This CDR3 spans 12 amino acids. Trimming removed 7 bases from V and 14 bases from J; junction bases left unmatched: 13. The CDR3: CSAVGKLAEKFF. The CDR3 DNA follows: TGCAGCGCCGTAGGCAAACTAGCGGAAAAGTTCTTC.

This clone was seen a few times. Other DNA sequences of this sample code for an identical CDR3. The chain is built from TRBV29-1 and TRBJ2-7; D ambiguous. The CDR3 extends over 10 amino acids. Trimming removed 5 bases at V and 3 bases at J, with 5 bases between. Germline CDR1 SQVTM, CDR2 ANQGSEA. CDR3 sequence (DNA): TGCAGCGTTTTGAGCTACGAGCAGTACTTC. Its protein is CSVLSYEQYF.

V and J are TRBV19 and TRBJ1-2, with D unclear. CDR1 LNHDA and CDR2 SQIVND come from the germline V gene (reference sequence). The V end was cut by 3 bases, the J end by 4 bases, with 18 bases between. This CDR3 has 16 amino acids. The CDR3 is CASSIASWANGYGYTF. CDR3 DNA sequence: TGTGCCAGTAGTATTGCCTCTTGGGCGAATGGCTATGGCTACACCTTC. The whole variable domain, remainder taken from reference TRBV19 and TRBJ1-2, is DGGITQSPKYLFRKEGQNVTLSCEQNLNHDAMYWYRQDPGQGLRLIYYSQIVNDFQKGDIAEGYSVSREKKESFPLTVTSAQKNPTAFYLCASSIASWANGYGYTFGSGTRLTVV.

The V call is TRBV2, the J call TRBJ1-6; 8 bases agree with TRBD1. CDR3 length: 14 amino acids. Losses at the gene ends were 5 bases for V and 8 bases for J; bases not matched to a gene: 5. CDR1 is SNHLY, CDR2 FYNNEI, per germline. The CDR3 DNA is TGTGCCAGCAGTATCAGGGGGCAGGATTCACCCCTCCACTTT. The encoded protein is CASSIRGQDSPLHF. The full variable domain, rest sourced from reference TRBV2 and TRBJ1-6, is EPEVTQTPSHQVTQMGQEVILRCVPISNHLYFYWYRQILGQKVEFLVSFYNNEISEKSEIFDDQFSVERPDGSNFTLKIRSTKLEDSAMYFCASSIRGQDSPLHFGNGTRLTVT.

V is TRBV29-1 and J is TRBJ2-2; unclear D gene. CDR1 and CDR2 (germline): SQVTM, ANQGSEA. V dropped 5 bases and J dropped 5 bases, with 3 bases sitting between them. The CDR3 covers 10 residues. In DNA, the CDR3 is TGCAGCGTTCTAACCGGGGAGCTGTTTTTT. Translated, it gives CSVLTGELFF.

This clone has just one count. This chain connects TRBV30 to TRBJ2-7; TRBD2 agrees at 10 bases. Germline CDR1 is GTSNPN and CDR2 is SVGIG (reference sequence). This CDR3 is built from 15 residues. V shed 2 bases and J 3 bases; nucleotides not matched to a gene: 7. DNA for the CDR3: TGTGCCTGGAGTCTAGCGGGAGCTGAGGGCTACGAGCAGTACTTC. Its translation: CAWSLAGAEGYEQYF.

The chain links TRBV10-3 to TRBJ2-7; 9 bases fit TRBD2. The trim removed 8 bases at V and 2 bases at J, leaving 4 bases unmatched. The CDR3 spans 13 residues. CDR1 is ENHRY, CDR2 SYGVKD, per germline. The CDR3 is CAIRAGGTYEQYF. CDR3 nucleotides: TGTGCCATCCGGGCGGGAGGGACCTACGAGCAGTACTTC.

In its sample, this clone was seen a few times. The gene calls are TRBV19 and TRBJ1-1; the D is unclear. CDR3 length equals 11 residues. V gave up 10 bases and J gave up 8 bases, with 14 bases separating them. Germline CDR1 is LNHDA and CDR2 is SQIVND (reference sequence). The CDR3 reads CATRRGIEAFF. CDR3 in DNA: TGTGCCACCCGCCGCGGGATAGAAGCTTTCTTT.

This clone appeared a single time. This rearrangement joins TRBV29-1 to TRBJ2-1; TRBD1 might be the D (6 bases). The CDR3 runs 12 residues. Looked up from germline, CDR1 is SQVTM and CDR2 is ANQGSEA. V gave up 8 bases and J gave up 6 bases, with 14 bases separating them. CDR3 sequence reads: CSSRRGSNEQFF. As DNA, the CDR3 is TGCAGCTCCCGAAGGGGGAGCAATGAGCAGTTCTTC.

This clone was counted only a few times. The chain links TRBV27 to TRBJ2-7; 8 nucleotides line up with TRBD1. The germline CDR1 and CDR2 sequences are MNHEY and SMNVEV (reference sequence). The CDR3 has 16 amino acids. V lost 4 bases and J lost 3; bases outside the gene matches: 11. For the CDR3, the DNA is TGTGCCAGCAGTTCCGATCCGGGACAGGTTCACTACGAGCAGTACTTC. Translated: CASSSDPGQVHYEQYF.

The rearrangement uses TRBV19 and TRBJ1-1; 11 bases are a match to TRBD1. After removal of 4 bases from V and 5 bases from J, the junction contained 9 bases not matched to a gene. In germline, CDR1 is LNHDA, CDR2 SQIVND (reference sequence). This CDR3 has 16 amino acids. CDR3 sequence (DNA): TGTGCCAGTAGTAAGACCCCGGGACAGGGGGGAACTGAAGCTTTCTTT. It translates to CASSKTPGQGGTEAFF.

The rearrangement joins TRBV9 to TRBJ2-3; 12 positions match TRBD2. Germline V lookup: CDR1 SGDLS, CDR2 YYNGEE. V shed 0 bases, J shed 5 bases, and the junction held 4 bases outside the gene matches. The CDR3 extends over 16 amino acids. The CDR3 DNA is TGTGCCAGCAGCGTAGGGACTAGCGGGACGGTAGATACGCAGTATTTT. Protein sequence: CASSVGTSGTVDTQYF.

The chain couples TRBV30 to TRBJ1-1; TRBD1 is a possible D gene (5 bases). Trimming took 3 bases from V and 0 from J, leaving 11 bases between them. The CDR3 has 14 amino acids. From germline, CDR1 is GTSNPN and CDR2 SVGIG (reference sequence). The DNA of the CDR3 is TGTGCCTGGAGGGAGGGACGGTTGAACACTGAAGCTTTCTTT. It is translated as CAWREGRLNTEAFF.

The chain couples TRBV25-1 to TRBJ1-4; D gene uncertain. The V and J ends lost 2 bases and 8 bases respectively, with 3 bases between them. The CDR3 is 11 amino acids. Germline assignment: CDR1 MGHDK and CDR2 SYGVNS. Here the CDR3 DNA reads TGTGCCAGCAGTGAACTGGAAAAACTGTTTTTT. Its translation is CASSELEKLFF.

CDR3 protein: CASLREGQGGYEQYF. CDR3 nucleotides: TGTGCCAGCTTGAGAGAGGGCCAGGGGGGATACGAGCAGTACTTC. The V call is TRBV7-9, the J call TRBJ2-7, with a possible D match to TRBD1 (7 bases). Germline V gene data show CDR1 as SEHNR and CDR2 as FQNEAQ (reference sequence). CDR3 length: 15 residues. V shed 8 bases and J shed 4 bases, with 21 bases lying between them.

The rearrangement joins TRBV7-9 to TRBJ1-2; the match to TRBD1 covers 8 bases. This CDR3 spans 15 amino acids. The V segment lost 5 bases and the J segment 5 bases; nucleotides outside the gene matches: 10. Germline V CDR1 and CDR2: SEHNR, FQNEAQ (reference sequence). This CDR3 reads CASSPTTGAGYGYTF. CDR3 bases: TGTGCCAGCAGCCCAACGACAGGGGCGGGATATGGCTACACCTTC. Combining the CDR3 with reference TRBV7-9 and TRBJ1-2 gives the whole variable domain DTGVSQNPRHKITKRGQNVTFRCDPISEHNRLYWYRQTLGQGPEFLTYFQNEAQLEKSRLLSDRFSAERPKGSFSTLEIQRTEQGDSAMYLCASSPTTGAGYGYTFGSGTRLTVV.

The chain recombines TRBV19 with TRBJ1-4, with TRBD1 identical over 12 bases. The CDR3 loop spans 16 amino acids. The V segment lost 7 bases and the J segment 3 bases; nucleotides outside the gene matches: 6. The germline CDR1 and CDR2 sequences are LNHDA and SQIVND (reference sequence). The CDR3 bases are TGTGCCAGTACCTGGGGACAGGGGGCAGCTAATGAAAAACTGTTTTTT. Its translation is CASTWGQGAANEKLFF.

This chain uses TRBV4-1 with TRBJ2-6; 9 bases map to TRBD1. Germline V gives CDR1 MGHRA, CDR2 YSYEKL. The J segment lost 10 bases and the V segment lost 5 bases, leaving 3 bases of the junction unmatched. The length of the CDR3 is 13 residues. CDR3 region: CASSTDRGNVLTF. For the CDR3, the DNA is TGCGCCAGCAGCACGGACAGGGGAAACGTCCTGACTTTC.

The DNA for the CDR3 is TGTGCCAGCAGCCTACAGCGGGAGACCCAGTACTTC. Its protein is CASSLQRETQYF. V gene TRBV6-6 combines with J gene TRBJ2-5; D may be TRBD2 (5 bases). Trimming took 6 bases from V and 5 from J, leaving 10 bases between them. This CDR3 has 12 residues. CDR1 MNHNY and CDR2 SVGAGI come from the germline V gene (reference sequence).

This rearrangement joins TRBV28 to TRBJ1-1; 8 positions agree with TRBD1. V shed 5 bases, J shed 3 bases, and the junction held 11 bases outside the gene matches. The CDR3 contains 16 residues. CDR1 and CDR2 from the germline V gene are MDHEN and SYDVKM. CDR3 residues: CASSPPGGLEDTEAFF. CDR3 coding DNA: TGTGCCAGCAGTCCCCCAGGGGGCCTCGAGGACACTGAAGCTTTCTTT. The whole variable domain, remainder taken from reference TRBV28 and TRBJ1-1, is DVKVTQSSRYLVKRTGEKVFLECVQDMDHENMFWYRQDPGLGLRLIYFSYDVKMKEKGDIPEGYSVSREKKERFSLILESASTNQTSMYLCASSPPGGLEDTEAFFGQGTRLTVV.